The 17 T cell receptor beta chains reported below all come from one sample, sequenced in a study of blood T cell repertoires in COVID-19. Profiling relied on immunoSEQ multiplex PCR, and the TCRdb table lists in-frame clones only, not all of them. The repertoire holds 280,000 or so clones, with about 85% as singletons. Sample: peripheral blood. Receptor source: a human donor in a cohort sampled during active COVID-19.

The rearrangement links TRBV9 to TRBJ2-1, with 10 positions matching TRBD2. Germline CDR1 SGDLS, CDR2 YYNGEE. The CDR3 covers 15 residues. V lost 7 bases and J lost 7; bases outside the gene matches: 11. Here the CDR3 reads CASGPRLAGFNEQFF. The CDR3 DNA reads TGTGCCAGCGGCCCTAGACTAGCGGGTTTTAATGAGCAGTTCTTC.

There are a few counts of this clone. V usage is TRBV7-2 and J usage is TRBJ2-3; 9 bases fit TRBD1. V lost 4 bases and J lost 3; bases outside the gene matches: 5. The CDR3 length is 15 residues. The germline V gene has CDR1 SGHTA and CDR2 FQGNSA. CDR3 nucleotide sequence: TGTGCCAGCAGCTCGGGACAGGGCGTAACAGATACGCAGTATTTT. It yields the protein CASSSGQGVTDTQYF.

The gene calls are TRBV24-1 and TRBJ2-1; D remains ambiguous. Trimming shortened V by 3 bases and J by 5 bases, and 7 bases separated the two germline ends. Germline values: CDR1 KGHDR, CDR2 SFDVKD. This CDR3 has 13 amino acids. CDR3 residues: CATSDPPDNEQFF. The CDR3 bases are TGTGCCACCAGTGATCCCCCGGACAATGAGCAGTTCTTC.

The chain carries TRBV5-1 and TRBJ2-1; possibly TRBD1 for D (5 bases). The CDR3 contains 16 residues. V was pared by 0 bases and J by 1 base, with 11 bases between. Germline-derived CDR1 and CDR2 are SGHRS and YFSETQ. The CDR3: CASSLVAGISYNEQFF. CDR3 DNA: TGCGCCAGCAGCTTGGTGGCAGGGATTTCCTACAATGAGCAGTTCTTC.

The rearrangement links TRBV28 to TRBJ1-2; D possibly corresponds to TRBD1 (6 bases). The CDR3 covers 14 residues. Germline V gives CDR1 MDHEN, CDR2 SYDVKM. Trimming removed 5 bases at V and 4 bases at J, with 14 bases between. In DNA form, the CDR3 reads TGTGCCAGCAGTCCCCCACAGGGCACCTATGGCTACACCTTC. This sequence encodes CASSPPQGTYGYTF.

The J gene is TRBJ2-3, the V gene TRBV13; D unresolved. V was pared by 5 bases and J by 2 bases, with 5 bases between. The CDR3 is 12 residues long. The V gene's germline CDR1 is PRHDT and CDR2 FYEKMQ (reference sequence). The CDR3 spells CASSLNTDTQYF. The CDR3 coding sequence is TGTGCCAGCAGCCTAAACACAGATACGCAGTATTTT.

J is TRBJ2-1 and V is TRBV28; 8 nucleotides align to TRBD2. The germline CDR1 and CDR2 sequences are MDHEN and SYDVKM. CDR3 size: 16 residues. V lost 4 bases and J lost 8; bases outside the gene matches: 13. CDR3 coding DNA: TGTGCCAGCAGTTCCTCTCCCGGGCGGGAGGACTATGAGCAGTTCTTC. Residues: CASSSSPGREDYEQFF.

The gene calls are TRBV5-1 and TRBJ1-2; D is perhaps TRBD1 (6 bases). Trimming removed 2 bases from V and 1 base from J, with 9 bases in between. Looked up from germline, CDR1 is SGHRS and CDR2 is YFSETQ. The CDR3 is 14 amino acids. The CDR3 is CASSFPGDNYGYTF. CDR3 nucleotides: TGCGCCAGCAGCTTCCCAGGGGATAACTATGGCTACACCTTC.

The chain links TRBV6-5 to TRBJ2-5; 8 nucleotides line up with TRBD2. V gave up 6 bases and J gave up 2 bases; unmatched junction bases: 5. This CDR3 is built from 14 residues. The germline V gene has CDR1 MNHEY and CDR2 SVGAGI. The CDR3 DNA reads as TGTGCCAGCAGGGCGGGAGGCCCTCAAGAGACCCAGTACTTC. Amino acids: CASRAGGPQETQYF.

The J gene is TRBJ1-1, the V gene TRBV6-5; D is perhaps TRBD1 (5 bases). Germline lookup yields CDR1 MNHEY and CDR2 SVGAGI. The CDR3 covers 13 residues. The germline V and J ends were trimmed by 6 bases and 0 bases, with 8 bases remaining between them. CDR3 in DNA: TGTGCCAGCAGGGCAGGGTTGAACACTGAAGCTTTCTTT. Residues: CASRAGLNTEAFF.

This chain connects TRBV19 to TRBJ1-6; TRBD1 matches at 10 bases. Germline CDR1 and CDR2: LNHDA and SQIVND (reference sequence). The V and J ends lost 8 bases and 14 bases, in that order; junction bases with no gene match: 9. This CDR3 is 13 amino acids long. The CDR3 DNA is TGTGCCAGTGGTGGGACAGGGGCCCAGACCCTCCACTTT. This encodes CASGGTGAQTLHF. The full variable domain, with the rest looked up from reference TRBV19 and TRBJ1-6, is DGGITQSPKYLFRKEGQNVTLSCEQNLNHDAMYWYRQDPGQGLRLIYYSQIVNDFQKGDIAEGYSVSREKKESFPLTVTSAQKNPTAFYLCASGGTGAQTLHFGNGTRLTVT.

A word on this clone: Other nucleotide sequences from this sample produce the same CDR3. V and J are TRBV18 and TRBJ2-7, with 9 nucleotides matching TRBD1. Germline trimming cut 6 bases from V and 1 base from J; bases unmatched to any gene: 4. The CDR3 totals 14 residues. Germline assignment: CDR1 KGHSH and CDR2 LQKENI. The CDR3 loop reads CASSPGQGSYEQYF. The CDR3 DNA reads TGTGCCAGCTCGCCGGGACAGGGATCCTACGAGCAGTACTTC. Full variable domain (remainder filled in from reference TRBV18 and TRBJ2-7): NAGVMQNPRHLVRRRGQEARLRCSPMKGHSHVYWYRQLPEEGLKFMVYLQKENIIDESGMPKERFSAEFPKEGPSILRIQQVVRGDSAAYFCASSPGQGSYEQYFGPGTRLTVT.

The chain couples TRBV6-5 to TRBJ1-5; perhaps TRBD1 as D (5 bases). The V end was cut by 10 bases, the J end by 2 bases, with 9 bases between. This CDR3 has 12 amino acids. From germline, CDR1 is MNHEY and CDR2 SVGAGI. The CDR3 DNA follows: TGTGCCACCGGCAGGGGCAATCAGCCCCAGCATTTT. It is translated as CATGRGNQPQHF.

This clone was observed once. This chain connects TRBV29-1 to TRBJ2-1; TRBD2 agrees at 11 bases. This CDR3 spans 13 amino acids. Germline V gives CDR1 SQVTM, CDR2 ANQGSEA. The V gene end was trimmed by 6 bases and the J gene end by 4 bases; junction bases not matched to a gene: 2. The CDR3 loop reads CSVGTSGYNEQFF. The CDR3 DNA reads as TGCAGCGTCGGGACTAGCGGTTACAATGAGCAGTTCTTC.

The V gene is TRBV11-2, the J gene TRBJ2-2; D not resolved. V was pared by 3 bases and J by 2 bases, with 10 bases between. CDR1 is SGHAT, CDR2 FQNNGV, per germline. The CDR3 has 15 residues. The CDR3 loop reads CASSFYSTNTGELFF. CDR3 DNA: TGTGCCAGCAGCTTCTACAGTACCAACACCGGGGAGCTGTTTTTT. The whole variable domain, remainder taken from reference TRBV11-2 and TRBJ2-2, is EAGVAQSPRYKIIEKRQSVAFWCNPISGHATLYWYQQILGQGPKLLIQFQNNGVVDDSQLPKDRFSAERLKGVDSTLKIQPAKLEDSAVYLCASSFYSTNTGELFFGEGSRLTVL.

CDR3 bases: TGTGCCAGCAGCTTCGGTGCGGGAGTCGCAGATACGCAGTATTTT. Translating it yields CASSFGAGVADTQYF. The chain employs TRBV11-3 and TRBJ2-3; 7 positions match TRBD2. The V gene end was trimmed by 3 bases and the J gene end by 4 bases; junction bases not matched to a gene: 7. The CDR3 has 15 residues. The germline gives CDR1 SGHNT, CDR2 YENEEA.

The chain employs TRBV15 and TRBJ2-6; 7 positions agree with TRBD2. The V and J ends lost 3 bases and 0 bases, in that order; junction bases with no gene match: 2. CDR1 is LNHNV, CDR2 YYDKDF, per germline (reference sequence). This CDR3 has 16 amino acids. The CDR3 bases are TGTGCCACCAGCAGGGGGGGGTCCTCTGGGGCCAACGTCCTGACTTTC. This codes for CATSRGGSSGANVLTF.